This T cell receptor beta chain comes out of a study of response to subunit inactivated influenza vaccine. The study's findings and limits: There was a suggestion from the authors that each seasonal influenza vaccination recruits few new T cells.

TCRdb re-called the RT-PCR reads through MiXCR, storing one row per CDR3 protein. The sample contains around 750,000 distinct CDR3 sequences, over 20% of which appear only once. V lost 6 bases, J lost 5 bases, and 11 bases stayed unmatched. The CDR3 contains 15 residues. To note about this clonotype: What it binds is unknown.

The specimen was PBMCs from blood, collected more than 4 days after vaccination. The clonotype was recovered from a man in his forties or fifties who received an inactivated influenza vaccine. The gene calls are TRBV12-3 or TRBV12-4 and TRBJ1-1, with 8 bases aligning to TRBD1. CDR3 sequence (DNA): TGTGCCAGCAGGAATCCAGGGGGCCGTGGGACTGAAGCTTTCTTT. Its protein product is CASRNPGGRGTEAFF.